A few counts support the clone carrying this T cell receptor beta chain. This sample is part of a study of blood T cells in healthy people across ages. A second PCR, run for roughly 7 to 11 cycles, used a sample-barcoded 5' primer plus a J-beta primer mix. TCRdb processed the 5' RACE reads anew with MiXCR; each CDR3 protein has one entry. The sample lists some 890,000 distinct CDR3 sequences; almost 30% were seen once. This CDR3 is built from 16 residues. Germline values: CDR1 MDHEN, CDR2 SYDVKM. Trimming cost V 6 bases and J 5 bases; bases outside gene matches: 12. In addition, the sample was reused for a study of T cells of mothers and their children.

This receptor was obtained from a woman between 40 and 55 years old in good health. Sequencing used blood. The chain couples TRBV28 to TRBJ1-4, with TRBD1 identical over 7 bases. CDR3 nucleotides: TGTGCCAGCAGCTCCCCCGAAGGGGGCCCAAATGAAAAACTGTTTTTT. Amino acid sequence: CASSSPEGGPNEKLFF.